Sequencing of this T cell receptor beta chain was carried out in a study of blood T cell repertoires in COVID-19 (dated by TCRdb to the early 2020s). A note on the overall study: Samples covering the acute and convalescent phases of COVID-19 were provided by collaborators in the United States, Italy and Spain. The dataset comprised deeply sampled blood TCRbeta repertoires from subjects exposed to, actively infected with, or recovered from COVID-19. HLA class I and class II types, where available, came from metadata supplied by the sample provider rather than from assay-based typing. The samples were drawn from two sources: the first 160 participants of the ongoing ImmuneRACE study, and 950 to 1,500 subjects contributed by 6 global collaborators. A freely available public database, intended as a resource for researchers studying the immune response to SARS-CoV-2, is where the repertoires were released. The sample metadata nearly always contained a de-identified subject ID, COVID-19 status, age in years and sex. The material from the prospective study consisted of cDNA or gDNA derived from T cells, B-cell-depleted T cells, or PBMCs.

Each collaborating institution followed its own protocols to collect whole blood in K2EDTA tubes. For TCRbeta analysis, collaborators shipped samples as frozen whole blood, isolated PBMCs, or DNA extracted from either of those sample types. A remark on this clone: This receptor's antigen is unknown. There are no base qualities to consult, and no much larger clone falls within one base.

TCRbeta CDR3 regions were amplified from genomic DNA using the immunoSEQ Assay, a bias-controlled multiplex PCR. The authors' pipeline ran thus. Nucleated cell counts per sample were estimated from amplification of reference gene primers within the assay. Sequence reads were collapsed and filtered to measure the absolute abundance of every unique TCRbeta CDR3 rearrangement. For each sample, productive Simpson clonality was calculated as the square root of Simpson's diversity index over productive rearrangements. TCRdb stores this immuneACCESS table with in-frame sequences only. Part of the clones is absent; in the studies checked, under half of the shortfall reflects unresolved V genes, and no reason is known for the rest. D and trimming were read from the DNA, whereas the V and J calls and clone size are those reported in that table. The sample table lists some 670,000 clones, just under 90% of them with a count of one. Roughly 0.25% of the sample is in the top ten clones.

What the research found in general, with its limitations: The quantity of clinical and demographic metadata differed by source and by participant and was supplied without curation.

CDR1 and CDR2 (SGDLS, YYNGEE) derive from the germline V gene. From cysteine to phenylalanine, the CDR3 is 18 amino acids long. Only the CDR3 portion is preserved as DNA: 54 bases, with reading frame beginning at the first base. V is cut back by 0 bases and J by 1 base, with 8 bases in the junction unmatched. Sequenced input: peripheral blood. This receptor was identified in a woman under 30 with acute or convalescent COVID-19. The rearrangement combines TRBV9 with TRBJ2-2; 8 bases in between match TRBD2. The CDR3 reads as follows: CASSVVAGGLGNTGELFF. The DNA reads TGTGCCAGCAGCGTAGTGGCGGGGGGCCTCGGGAACACCGGGGAGCTGTTTTTT.